These T cell receptor beta chains were read from a single sample in a study of beta chain features in type 1 diabetes. Measured with immunoSEQ multiplex PCR; TCRdb has only the in-frame clones, and not every one. The sample lists 250,000 to 300,000 clones; 20% to 25% were seen once. Material: naive CD4+ T cells from blood. The receptor set was obtained from a woman aged 25 to 39 with type 1 diabetes. CDR3s include the opening cysteine and the closing phenylalanine or tryptophan. A D gene is named only where the DNA matches it firmly. Clone size appears in some rows only: once, few, many, or a class for an expanded clone.

J,D,size,V,CDR3
TRBJ2-7,TRBD2,NA,TRBV11-2,CASSRLAESSYEQYF
TRBJ2-1,NA,few,TRBV29-1,CSVKGRAVDEQFF
TRBJ2-3,TRBD2,NA,TRBV9,CASSVGALSGASTDTQYF
TRBJ2-7,NA,NA,TRBV6-6,CASRSRDEQYF
TRBJ2-5,TRBD2,NA,TRBV28,CASLSGRETQYF
TRBJ2-1,TRBD2,NA,TRBV7-9,CASPDGTSGREQFF
TRBJ2-1,NA,NA,TRBV13,CASRRGLYNEQFF
TRBJ2-3,TRBD2,few,TRBV4-2,CASSQDVSGDRGDTQYF
TRBJ2-7,TRBD1,NA,TRBV2,CASRRDRSSYEQYF
TRBJ1-2,NA,few,TRBV29-1,CSVTGSNYGYTF
TRBJ2-1,NA,few,TRBV6-6,CASSYTDEQFF
TRBJ1-2,NA,few,TRBV27,CASSDLREGGYGYTF
TRBJ1-5,NA,NA,TRBV4-1,CASSHSTEYEQPQHF
TRBJ1-1,NA,NA,TRBV6-4,CASSRTLNTEAFF
TRBJ2-5,NA,NA,TRBV6-6,CASSAMNLQETQYF
TRBJ1-2,NA,NA,TRBV5-1,CASSAGQGMDYGYTF
TRBJ2-1,NA,NA,TRBV11-2,CASIRRRGPYNEQFF
TRBJ1-2,TRBD1,NA,TRBV4-1,CASSHSGQAIYGYTF
TRBJ1-2,NA,NA,TRBV27,CASREGISYGYTF
TRBJ2-5,TRBD1,few,TRBV7-9,CASRLTGKETQYF
TRBJ1-5,TRBD1,few,TRBV28,CASSSDREGRQPQHF
TRBJ2-5,TRBD2,few,TRBV18,CASSRSSGRQETQYF
TRBJ1-2,TRBD1,few,TRBV6-5,CASSYQGDYGYTF
TRBJ1-2,NA,few,TRBV14,CASSQKGVGGPSF
TRBJ1-5,TRBD1,NA,TRBV6-5,CASSRTGGVQPQHF
TRBJ2-3,TRBD1,few,TRBV5-1,CASSGRQGFTDTQYF
TRBJ2-1,TRBD2,NA,TRBV30,CAWRWTGTSRIDSFNEQFF
TRBJ2-1,TRBD2,few,TRBV7-9,CASSSRSGGPNEQFF
TRBJ2-7,NA,NA,TRBV30,CAWSGSATYEQYF
TRBJ1-2,TRBD1,NA,TRBV2,CASSEQGQGNGYTF
TRBJ1-2,NA,NA,TRBV28,CASWSDSVYGYTF
TRBJ2-7,TRBD2,NA,TRBV9,CASSVDSGGYEQYF
TRBJ2-1,TRBD1,few,TRBV7-3,CASSLDREVEQFF
TRBJ2-7,TRBD1,NA,TRBV5-1,CASSPGTGAYEQYF
TRBJ2-3,TRBD2,few,TRBV9,CASSMMTSGSADTQYF
TRBJ1-2,NA,NA,TRBV15,CATSGGLYGYTF
TRBJ2-1,TRBD2,NA,TRBV12-5,CASGSLLAGAWNEQFF
TRBJ1-1,TRBD1,NA,TRBV2,CASCDRASDTEAFF
TRBJ2-7,TRBD1,NA,TRBV29-1,CSVGQGAREQYF
TRBJ1-2,TRBD1,NA,TRBV29-1,CSVRLGTGYGYTF
TRBJ2-1,TRBD2,NA,TRBV29-1,CSVVLVSGVYNEQFF
TRBJ2-1,NA,NA,TRBV5-6,CASSPPGQSNINEQFF
TRBJ2-7,TRBD2,NA,TRBV28,CASRLAGSYEQYF
TRBJ1-1,TRBD1,few,TRBV7-9,CASSLTGINTEAFF
TRBJ2-1,NA,few,TRBV29-1,CSAYSLRVPNNEQFF
TRBJ2-1,TRBD2,few,TRBV2,CASSAAGDEQFF
TRBJ2-1,TRBD1,few,TRBV29-1,CSVDGQGVNNEQFF
TRBJ2-7,NA,few,TRBV19,CATSTGYEQYF
TRBJ2-3,TRBD2,NA,TRBV4-2,CASSHLAGGGPDTQYF
TRBJ1-2,NA,once,TRBV5-4,CASSLAGSSNYGYTF
TRBJ2-7,NA,NA,TRBV28,CASSPSGGVRYEQYF
TRBJ2-7,NA,NA,TRBV9,CASSVQADYEQYF
TRBJ1-2,NA,NA,TRBV7-9,CASSPPNYGYTF
TRBJ2-3,TRBD2,NA,TRBV7-6,CASSSLAGVSTDTQYF
TRBJ2-1,NA,few,TRBV13,CASSLVLVNEQFF
TRBJ2-2,TRBD2,NA,TRBV30,CAWSQGLAGVSGELFF
TRBJ2-7,TRBD1,few,TRBV28,CASSPGQAQYF
TRBJ1-2,NA,NA,TRBV15,CATSSAGLLEGYTF